This T cell receptor (beta chain) emerged from a study of T cells in Graves' hyperthyroidism and ophthalmopathy (dated by TCRdb to the late 2010s). Broadly, across the study: Peripheral blood was sampled at the time of initial diagnosis, prior to any treatment. A discovery cohort of approximately 97 patients, roughly 45 with Graves' ophthalmopathy and approximately 55 with stable Graves' hyperthyroidism, was used to find distinguishing TCR V-J signatures. Prospective prediction of ophthalmopathy was tested in an independent validation cohort consisting of about 19 hyperthyroidism patients and some 15 patients who later progressed to ophthalmopathy. The 100 or so discovery patients were divided at random into training and test sets in a 7:3 ratio. The study also compared thyroid tissue and blood T-cell repertoires from over 5 Graves' hyperthyroidism patients. Once sampling was done, hyperthyroidism patients were given methimazole at a starting dose of 30 mg daily, whereas ophthalmopathy patients were given high-dose intravenous methylprednisolone. The paper reports TCR Vbeta CDR3 sequencing of over 130 peripheral blood samples: under 45 ophthalmopathy, about 75 hyperthyroidism and approximately 17 progressor patients.

The CDR3 numbers 15 residues from cysteine through phenylalanine. Just the 45-base CDR3 DNA is kept, in frame starting at base 1. V and J are truncated by 4 bases and 4 bases respectively, leaving an intervening sequence of 11 bases. Via the germline V gene, CDR1 is MDHEN and CDR2 SYDVKM. This clonotype was counted ten times or more. Its specific antigen is unknown. Base qualities are not recorded, but no much larger clone differs from it by a single base. Points the paper makes about the study in general: Most expanded thyroid clonotypes (frequency above 0.001) were also detected in blood, a finding suggesting that blood repertoires may reflect thyroid immune responses. Ophthalmopathy was separated from stable hyperthyroidism by a 13 V-J signature model, with about 88% sensitivity and approximately 84% specificity obtained in cross-validation and 80%/75% obtained in testing. Sample size was not statistically predetermined, and blinding of investigators to group allocation was not performed. During validation, the model predicted progression to ophthalmopathy a median of approximately 6 months ahead of onset, with more than 55% sensitivity and almost 75% specificity.

Stable Graves' hyperthyroidism was defined as the absence of progression to ophthalmopathy over 18 months of follow-up. Hyperthyroidism patients were aged 18 to 65 years and newly diagnosed, with disease duration of less than 2 months. Patients with uncontrolled infections, other autoimmune diseases, pregnancy or lactation were excluded. Diagnoses were established on the basis of clinical symptoms, serum thyroxine and TRAb, thyroid ultrasound, and orbital computed tomography. Ficoll-Paque density gradient centrifugation was used to isolate PBMCs from around 10 ml of fresh peripheral blood. Total RNA was extracted using Trizol reagent, and RNA quality was assessed on an Agilent 2100 Bioanalyzer. The TCR beta CDR3 regions were amplified from RNA transcripts. A first-round RT-PCR of the TCR CDR3 used the HTBI primer set with the Qiagen OneStep RT-PCR kit. Libraries were constructed in a second round of multiplex PCR, after which size selection and purification were carried out. The libraries were sequenced on an Illumina HiSeq2000 using paired-end 100 bp reads. The study's processing was this. SOAPnuke was used to process the raw data, throwing out any read that contained adapters or uncalled bases, had a mean Phred below 15, or lacked an exact constant-primer or identifier match. COPE v1.2.5 was used to merge high-quality paired reads, and clonotypes were defined as unique nucleotide sequences. MiTCR v1.1 was used to align the clonotypes against IMGT TRBV, TRBD and TRBJ reference segments. The analysis was restricted to V-J combinations with a frequency above 0.0001, which together covered 99% to 99.2% of the repertoires. The TCS score was defined as F50 (clonal expansion) divided by E x V (chaos), with BLOSUM62-based TCRdist calculated between CDR3 peptides within each V-J. Welch's t-statistics and random forest reduced roughly 530 V-J features to 13, which were used in a naive Bayes classifier (R e1071). TCRdb's own reprocessing of the public reads used fastp at Q25 and MiXCR and kept productive beta chains. Rows are combined by CDR3 protein, so each entry shows the most common genes and DNA. It is TCRdb's table, rather than the study itself, that gives the V and J calls and clone size. Across this sample there are about 360,000 distinct CDR3 sequences, with 13% seen only once. The ten largest clones add up to 9.2% of the sample.

Sample: blood. This chain joins TRBV28 to TRBJ2-6; the D gene lacks a confident call. The TCR was taken from a woman younger than 35 with Graves' hyperthyroidism. The nucleotide sequence is TGTGCCAGCAGTTCCCCCATATCCGGGGCCAACGTCCTGACTTTC. The encoded protein is CASSSPISGANVLTF.